Each of the 10 T cell receptor beta chains below was sequenced from the same sample in a study of molecular identifiers for immune sequencing clone quantification. From the PCR reads, TCRdb called clonotypes with MiXCR, one entry per CDR3 protein. The data hold 490,000 or so distinct CDR3 sequences, with roughly 25% observed a single time. The sequenced material came from naive CD8+ T cells from blood, with Jurkat cell RNA spiked in. As to subset: FACS-sorted CD8+CD4-CCR7+CD45RA+ naive T cells. The receptors shown here come from a human donor in good health. Some libraries in this study had Jurkat cell RNA spiked in.

There are many counts of this clonotype. The chain employs TRBV20-1 and TRBJ2-3, with 13 bases that match TRBD2. The germline V gene has CDR1 DFQATT and CDR2 SNEGSKA (reference sequence). J was trimmed by 2 bases and V by 6 bases; bases with no gene match: 8. The CDR3 consists of 16 residues. CDR3 protein: CSASALAGGFTDTQYF. For the CDR3, the DNA is TGCAGTGCCTCCGCACTAGCGGGAGGGTTCACAGATACGCAGTATTTT.

The chain is built from TRBV13 and TRBJ1-5; D is unresolved. The germline V gene encodes CDR1 PRHDT and CDR2 FYEKMQ (reference sequence). The CDR3 spans 14 residues. Trimming removed 5 bases at V and 5 bases at J, with 13 bases between. CDR3 nucleotide sequence: TGTGCCAGCAGCCCCCGAGGGTCGGATCAGCCCCAGCATTTT. Amino acids: CASSPRGSDQPQHF.

As to this clonotype: With a much larger clone just one base away, this may be a read error. DNA for the CDR3: TGTGCCAACAGCCCGGAGTACCGTGAGCAGTACTTC. Residues: CANSPEYREQYF. The chain joins TRBV7-2 to TRBJ2-7; D call uncertain. CDR3 length equals 12 residues. The germline V gene has CDR1 SGHTA and CDR2 FQGNSA.

This clonotype has just a few counts. V usage is TRBV30 and J usage is TRBJ1-2; TRBD1 might be the D (5 bases). Germline V gene lookup returns CDR1 GTSNPN and CDR2 SVGIG (reference sequence). With 0 bases removed from V and 8 bases from J, the gap between germline ends came to 13 bases. The CDR3 totals 13 residues. The CDR3 DNA follows: TGTGCCTGGAGTGTATCACCAGGGCGCGGCTACACCTTC. It translates to CAWSVSPGRGYTF.

The chain joins TRBV6-2 or TRBV6-3 to TRBJ2-7; no firm D call. V was trimmed by 2 bases and J by 3 bases, leaving 11 bases between them. Germline CDR1 and CDR2: MNHEY and SVGEGT. This CDR3 has 14 amino acids. Here the CDR3 reads CASSYVRRNYEQYF. In DNA, the CDR3 is TGTGCCAGCAGTTACGTGAGGCGGAACTACGAGCAGTACTTC.

The chain couples TRBV7-9 to TRBJ1-6, with TRBD1 identical over 9 bases. Germline V CDR1 and CDR2: SEHNR, FQNEAQ (reference sequence). This CDR3 spans 17 amino acids. V shed 5 bases, J shed 4 bases, and the junction held 9 bases outside the gene matches. The CDR3 bases are TGTGCCAGCAGCCCCCCGCGGACAGGGGATTATAATTCACCCCTCCACTTT. Translating it yields CASSPPRTGDYNSPLHF.

This clonotype was seen more than once but under ten times. This chain connects TRBV7-9 to TRBJ2-5; tentatively, D is TRBD1 or TRBD2 (5 bases each). The V and J ends lost 1 base and 3 bases respectively, with 12 bases between them. Germline V gives CDR1 SEHNR, CDR2 FQNEAQ (reference sequence). CDR3 length: 15 residues. The CDR3 DNA is TGTGCCAGCAGCTTAGTGTTGGGGGAGAAAGAGACCCAGTACTTC. It yields the protein CASSLVLGEKETQYF. Full variable domain (rest looked up from reference TRBV7-9 and TRBJ2-5): DTGVSQNPRHKITKRGQNVTFRCDPISEHNRLYWYRQTLGQGPEFLTYFQNEAQLEKSRLLSDRFSAERPKGSFSTLEIQRTEQGDSAMYLCASSLVLGEKETQYFGPGTRLLVL.

V and J are TRBV29-1 and TRBJ1-1, with D perhaps matching TRBD1 (6 bases). Germline CDR1 is SQVTM and CDR2 is ANQGSEA. The CDR3 has 15 residues. CDR3 nucleotide sequence: TGCATCGTCGTCAGCGGGGGGGCTGGTTATGGTGAAGCTTTCTTT. This sequence encodes CIVVSGGAGYGEAFF.

In the case of this clonotype: The junction differs from germline at one of its ends, possibly a read error. The V gene is TRBV11-2, the J gene TRBJ2-1; 7 nucleotides line up with TRBD1. The length of the CDR3 is 14 residues. CDR1 and CDR2 (germline): SGHAT, FQNNGV. CDR3 sequence reads: CASSPADRSNEEFF. CDR3 nucleotide sequence: TGTGCCAGCAGCCCCGCGGACAGGAGCAATGAGGAGTTCTTC.

This chain joins TRBV19 and TRBJ2-1; 8 nucleotides match TRBD1. CDR1 LNHDA and CDR2 SQIVND come from the germline V gene (reference sequence). The CDR3 has 14 amino acids. Trimming removed 5 bases from V and 3 bases from J; junction bases left unmatched: 3. The DNA of the CDR3 is TGTGCCAGTAGTGTCGGGACAGGCTACAATGAGCAGTTCTTC. Protein sequence: CASSVGTGYNEQFF. Supplemented by reference TRBV19 and TRBJ2-1, the full variable domain reads DGGITQSPKYLFRKEGQNVTLSCEQNLNHDAMYWYRQDPGQGLRLIYYSQIVNDFQKGDIAEGYSVSREKKESFPLTVTSAQKNPTAFYLCASSVGTGYNEQFFGPGTRLTVL.